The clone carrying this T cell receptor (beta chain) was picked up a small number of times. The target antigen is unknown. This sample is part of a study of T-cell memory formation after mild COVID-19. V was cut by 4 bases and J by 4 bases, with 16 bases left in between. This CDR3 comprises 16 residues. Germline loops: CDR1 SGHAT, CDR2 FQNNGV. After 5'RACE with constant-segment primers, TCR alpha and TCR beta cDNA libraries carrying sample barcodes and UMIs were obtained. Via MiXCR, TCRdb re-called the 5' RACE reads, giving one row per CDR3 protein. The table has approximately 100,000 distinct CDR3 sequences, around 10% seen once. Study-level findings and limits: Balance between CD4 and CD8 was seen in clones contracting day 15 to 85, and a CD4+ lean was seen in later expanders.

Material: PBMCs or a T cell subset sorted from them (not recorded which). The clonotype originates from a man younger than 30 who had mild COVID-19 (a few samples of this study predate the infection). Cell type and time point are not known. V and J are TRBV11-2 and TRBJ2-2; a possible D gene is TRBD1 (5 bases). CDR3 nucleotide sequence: TGTGCCAGCAGCTCTCCGACTGGTCAGGGCACCGGGGAGCTGTTTTTT. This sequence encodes CASSSPTGQGTGELFF.